One TCR beta chain is described in this entry. Its antigen is not identified. The record originates from a study of T-cell memory formation after mild COVID-19. The wider study: Clustering of TCRs was largely donor specific.

Study results and caveats: Whereas later expanders leaned CD4+, clones contracting day 15 to 85 showed a balanced CD4/CD8 makeup. CD4+ contracting clones lay mainly in CM and EM, CD8+ ones in EMRA. Second-wave clones that peaked on day 37 lacked confirmed SARS-CoV-2 specificity.

V gave up 6 bases and J gave up 4 bases, with 13 bases separating them. Germline CDR1 and CDR2: LGHNA and YNFKEQ. The CDR3 contains 15 residues. MiXCR, applied by TCRdb to the 5' RACE reads, yields one record per CDR3 protein. Among under 300,000 distinct CDR3 sequences listed, around a tenth were seen once. The origin of this receptor is a man between 18 and 35 years old who had mild COVID-19 (a few samples of this study predate the infection). Cell type and time point are not known. The chain carries TRBV4-2 and TRBJ1-6, with no clear D. The source material was PBMCs or a T cell subset sorted from them (not recorded which). CDR3 nucleotides: TGTGCCAGCAGAACAGTAGAATTTTATAATTCACCCCTCCACTTT. This codes for CASRTVEFYNSPLHF.